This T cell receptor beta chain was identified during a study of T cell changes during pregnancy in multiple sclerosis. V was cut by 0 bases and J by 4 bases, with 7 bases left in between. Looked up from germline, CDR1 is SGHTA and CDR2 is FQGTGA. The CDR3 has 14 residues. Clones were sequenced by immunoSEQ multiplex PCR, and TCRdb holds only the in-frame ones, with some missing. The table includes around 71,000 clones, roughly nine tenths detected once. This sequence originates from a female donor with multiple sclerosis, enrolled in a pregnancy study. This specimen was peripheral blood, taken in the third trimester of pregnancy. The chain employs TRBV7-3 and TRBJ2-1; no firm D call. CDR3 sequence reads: CASSLTSTYNEQFF. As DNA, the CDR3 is TGTGCCAGCAGCTTAACTAGCACGTACAATGAGCAGTTCTTC.